Sequencing of this T cell receptor (beta chain) was carried out in a study of T cells in Graves' hyperthyroidism and ophthalmopathy. The TCR beta CDR3 regions underwent amplification using RNA transcripts as the source. HTBI primers were used for first-round RT-PCR of the TCR CDR3. TCRdb redid the calling of the multiplex PCR reads with MiXCR, one entry per CDR3 protein. The profile shows under 550,000 distinct CDR3 sequences, 15% to 20% of them singletons. The CDR3 is 16 residues long. V lost 2 bases and J lost 1, with 14 bases in between. Germline loops: CDR1 KGHSH, CDR2 LQKENI. This TCR derives from a man aged 40-49 years with Graves' ophthalmopathy. J is TRBJ1-1 and V is TRBV18, with D possibly matching TRBD1 (6 bases). Source material: blood. The CDR3 sequence: CASSPSDRITNTEAFF. In DNA, the CDR3 is TGTGCCAGCTCACCAAGCGACAGGATAACGAACACTGAAGCTTTCTTT.